Listed below are T cell receptor beta chains from one sample, sequenced in a study of blood T cells in healthy people across ages. MiXCR was run by TCRdb on the 5' RACE reads, yielding one entry per CDR3 protein. The sample contains approximately 940,000 distinct CDR3 sequences, about 48% of which appear only once. The sequenced material came from blood. These receptors all stem from a man younger than 40 in good health. Each CDR3 is given with its conserved first and last residue. D genes are given only for firm matches. Clone size is given for some rows only: seen once, a few or many times, or a class if the clone is expanded.

V	J	size	D	DNA	CDR3
TRBV20-1	TRBJ2-5	once	TRBD2	TGCAGTGCTAGAGGGGCGGGGGGGAGTAGTGAGACCCAGTACTTC	CSARGAGGSSETQYF
TRBV4-1	TRBJ1-2	few	-	TGCGCCAGCAGCCAAGATTCTGGGGGGTACTCGTCGGGCTACACCTTC	CASSQDSGGYSSGYTF
TRBV3-1	TRBJ2-1	-	TRBD1	TGTGCCAGCAGATGGACAGGGGGCAATGAGCAGTTCTTC	CASRWTGGNEQFF
TRBV7-2	TRBJ2-1	-	TRBD1	TGTGCCAGCAGCTCGGCAGGGGGAACCTACAATGAGCAGTTCTTC	CASSSAGGTYNEQFF
TRBV4-3	TRBJ2-3	-	-	TGCGCCAGCAGCCAAGAAGCCAGGGGAAGCACAGATACGCAGTATTTT	CASSQEARGSTDTQYF
TRBV5-5	TRBJ1-5	-	-	TGTGCCAGCAGCTGGGAGGGTGGAGGCAATCAGCCCCAGCATTTT	CASSWEGGGNQPQHF
TRBV20-1	TRBJ2-3	many	TRBD2	TGCAGTGTACCGACTAGCGGGGGGGGAGATACGCAGTATTTT	CSVPTSGGGDTQYF
TRBV25-1	TRBJ1-6	-	TRBD1	TGTGCGGGGGGGGGACAGGGAAATTCACCCCTCCACTTT	CAGGGQGNSPLHF
TRBV12-5	TRBJ1-1	-	-	TGTGCTAGTGGGGTCGATACAGGGCCTGAAGCTTTCTTT	CASGVDTGPEAFF
TRBV4-2	TRBJ2-2	-	TRBD2	TGTGCCAGCAGCCAAGACCTCGGGACTAGTCGAGGGACCGGGGAGCTGTTTTTT	CASSQDLGTSRGTGELFF
TRBV3-1	TRBJ2-7	-	-	TGTGCCAGCAGTCCCGACAGGCTCCGCGATGAGCAGTACTTC	CASSPDRLRDEQYF
TRBV20-1	TRBJ1-2	-	-	TGCAGTGCTAGAGACTCCTCAAGCAGCGACTATGGCTACACCTTC	CSARDSSSSDYGYTF
TRBV29-1	TRBJ2-5	-	TRBD1	TGCAGCGTTGGACAGGGGATGCGTACCCAGTACTTC	CSVGQGMRTQYF
TRBV6-2/TRBV6-3	TRBJ1-1	few	-	TGTGCCAGCGGAGAGGACAGCCCCAGCACTGAAGCTTTCTTT	CASGEDSPSTEAFF
TRBV29-1	TRBJ2-7	-	-	TGCAGCGTTGATGGGGCGGGGACAGCGAGCTCCTACGAGCAGTACTTC	CSVDGAGTASSYEQYF
TRBV15	TRBJ2-7	few	-	TGTGCCACCAGCAGAGGTGGTTCCGACTACGAGCAGTACTTC	CATSRGGSDYEQYF
TRBV6-5	TRBJ2-3	few	TRBD2	TGTGCCAGCAGTTACTCAAGACTAGCGGGGGGAGATACGCAGTATTTT	CASSYSRLAGGDTQYF
TRBV10-3	TRBJ2-1	-	-	TGTGCCATCAGCAACTTGGGCGCCAGATACAATGAGCAGTTCTTC	CAISNLGARYNEQFF
TRBV4-1	TRBJ2-3	few	TRBD2	TGCGCCAGCAGCCAGAACCTTTTAGCGGGGCCCACAGATACGCAGTATTTT	CASSQNLLAGPTDTQYF
TRBV12-3/TRBV12-4	TRBJ2-3	-	-	TGTGCCAGCAGGTCGCTAGGGGCCTATGCAGATACGCAGTATTTT	CASRSLGAYADTQYF
TRBV7-2	TRBJ2-5	-	-	TGTGCCAGCAGGATCGGGCGACTCCACCAAGAGACCCAGTACTTC	CASRIGRLHQETQYF
TRBV12-3/TRBV12-4	TRBJ2-7	-	-	TGTGCCAGCAGCACCGGGACCATGCAGTACTTC	CASSTGTMQYF
TRBV7-2	TRBJ1-4	-	TRBD1	TGTGCCAGCAGCTCGCAAACAGGGGGTTGGGAAAAACTGTTTTTT	CASSSQTGGWEKLFF
TRBV19	TRBJ2-1	-	-	TGTGCCAGTAGTATAGGACAGCTCAATGAGCAGTTCTTC	CASSIGQLNEQFF
TRBV7-9	TRBJ1-1	-	-	TGTGCCAGCAGCTTAGCGGGTAAGGTCCCTGAAGCTTTCTTT	CASSLAGKVPEAFF
TRBV29-1	TRBJ2-7	few	TRBD2	TGCAGCGCCCGGACTAGCGGGGGAACCGCCTACGAGCAGTACTTC	CSARTSGGTAYEQYF
TRBV3-1	TRBJ1-5	-	-	TGTGCCAGCAGCCCGCGGGGGGTGGAGAATCAGCCCCAGCATTTT	CASSPRGVENQPQHF
TRBV4-1	TRBJ1-4	few	-	TGCGCCAGCAGCCAAATTAGGGGATTGAATGAAAAACTGTTTTTT	CASSQIRGLNEKLFF